This note documents a single TCR beta chain sequence. When the RNA was reverse transcribed, random hexamers were used with an input of roughly 0.5 to 1 ug. One entry per CDR3 protein results from TCRdb running MiXCR on the immunoSEQ multiplex PCR reads. The data show around 150,000 distinct CDR3 sequences, around 95% seen once. This entry belongs to a study of CD8 T cells in Susac syndrome. This CDR3 contains 13 residues. V dropped 3 bases and J dropped 7 bases, with 12 bases sitting between them. The chain recombines TRBV12-3 or TRBV12-4 with TRBJ1-1, with no clear D. This TCR derives from a human donor with Susac syndrome. The sequencing sample was made of CD8+ T cells from PBMCs. CDR3: CASSFRQDHEAFF. The CDR3 nucleotides are TGTGCCAGCAGTTTCCGCCAGGACCATGAAGCTTTCTTT.